Sequencing of this TCR beta chain was carried out in a study of blood T cell repertoires in COVID-19. Trimming shortened V by 4 bases and J by 0 bases, and 10 bases separated the two germline ends. The CDR3 totals 14 residues. Produced via immunoSEQ multiplex PCR; TCRdb's table is partial and in-frame only. The repertoire holds more than 90,000 clones, with over 70% as singletons. The chain employs TRBV5-3 and TRBJ1-2; no definite D call. TRBV5-3 is labeled an ORF, and its function is uncertain. The sequence was obtained from a woman in her 70s with acute or convalescent COVID-19. Input material: peripheral blood. This CDR3 is CARSPEEANYGYTF. The CDR3 bases are TGTGCCAGAAGCCCCGAGGAAGCTAACTATGGCTACACCTTC.